This TCR beta chain was profiled in a study of tumor T cells in aggressive B-cell lymphoma. Sequencing used immunoSEQ multiplex PCR; TCRdb keeps in-frame clones, though not all of them. The sample carries more than 900 clones, 95% to 98% recorded once. Trimming took 0 bases from V and 1 from J; bases not matched to a gene: 8. Germline CDR1 LGHNA, CDR2 YNFKEQ. The CDR3 totals 18 residues. The chain carries TRBV4-2 and TRBJ2-1, with 8 bases identical to TRBD1. This TCR derives from an adult with diffuse large B cell lymphoma. Material for sequencing was tumor tissue. The CDR3 sequence is CASSQESPGTGSYNEQFF. The CDR3 nucleotides are TGTGCCAGCAGCCAAGAATCCCCCGGGACAGGATCCTACAATGAGCAGTTCTTC.